This T cell receptor beta chain was sequenced for a study of identical twins. Each CDR3 protein is one row after TCRdb ran MiXCR on the 5' RACE reads. The table shows about 720,000 distinct CDR3 sequences, with around a sixth occurring only once. The CDR3 covers 16 residues. The V gene's germline CDR1 is SGHTA and CDR2 FQGTGA. V was pared by 5 bases and J by 7 bases, with 15 bases of the junction left unmatched. These same data were also listed under a study on T cells expressing NK-cell markers.

Sequences were obtained from PBMCs. This chain joins TRBV7-3 and TRBJ2-3; TRBD2 aligns across 7 bases. This clonotype was sampled from a young woman in good health. Here the CDR3 reads CASSPLGGIATNTQYF. DNA for the CDR3: TGTGCCAGCAGCCCCCTCGGGGGGATAGCGACGAATACGCAGTATTTT.